A selection of T cell receptor beta chains follows, all from one sample in a study of cytomegalovirus exposure and HLA in healthy donors. Method: immunoSEQ multiplex PCR; TCRdb's copy keeps in-frame clones and lacks some. The data hold about 130,000 clones, with approximately 70% observed a single time. Sequenced input: PBMCs. All receptors come from a woman aged 55-70 years in good health and CMV-seropositive. The CDR3 runs from the conserved cysteine through the conserved F or W. D genes are given only for firm matches. Clone size is stated in some rows and not others, as once, few, many or a class when expanded.

abundance,d_gene,j_gene,v_gene,CDR3nt,CDR3aa
NA,NA,TRBJ2-5,TRBV4-1,TGCGCCAGCAGCCAAGAAACGACTAGGGAGACCCAGTACTTC,CASSQETTRETQYF
NA,NA,TRBJ2-3,TRBV5-1,TGCGCCAGCAGCTCCAGGACATTCGTCCCCCCAGATACGCAGTATTTT,CASSSRTFVPPDTQYF
NA,TRBD1,TRBJ1-2,TRBV11-2,TGTGCCAGCGGCCCCCGGGACAGTGATGGCTACACCTTC,CASGPRDSDGYTF
NA,TRBD1,TRBJ2-3,TRBV2,TGTGCCAGCACCAGGGGGCGAGATACGCAGTATTTT,CASTRGRDTQYF
NA,NA,TRBJ1-3,TRBV10-2,TGCGCCAGCAGCGGGGGAAACACCATATATTTT,CASSGGNTIYF
few,NA,TRBJ1-1,TRBV5-1,TGCGCCAGCAGCTTGTATGGGGGGATCAACACTGAAGCTTTCTTT,CASSLYGGINTEAFF
NA,TRBD2,TRBJ2-1,TRBV5-4,TGTGCCAGCAGTTCAAGCGGGGGGGGTAATGAGCAGTTCTTC,CASSSSGGGNEQFF
few,NA,TRBJ2-2,TRBV18,TGTGCCAGCTCACCATTTGATCTCCTAATGACCGGGGAGCTGTTTTTT,CASSPFDLLMTGELFF
NA,NA,TRBJ2-1,TRBV7-2,TGTGCCTCGGGGTCCTACAATGAGCAGTTCTTC,CASGSYNEQFF
few,TRBD1,TRBJ1-3,TRBV7-8,TGTGCCAGCAGCACGGACAGGGGACCAGGAAACACCATATATTTT,CASSTDRGPGNTIYF
NA,NA,TRBJ2-7,TRBV7-3,TGTGCCAGCAGCTTCTTGGGCTCCGAGCAGTACTTC,CASSFLGSEQYF
few,TRBD1,TRBJ1-6,TRBV28,TGTGCCAGCGGACAGGGTGACTCACCCCTCCACTTT,CASGQGDSPLHF
NA,NA,TRBJ1-6,TRBV2,TGTGCCAGCAGTGAAGGAGGCGCCGCTCTTAATTCACCCCTCCACTTT,CASSEGGAALNSPLHF
NA,TRBD1,TRBJ1-2,TRBV5-6,TGTGCCAGCAGCCTGACGGGACAGGATTATGGCTACACCTTC,CASSLTGQDYGYTF
NA,TRBD1,TRBJ2-6,TRBV9,TGTGCCAGCAGCGCCTCCCGGACAGGGGGCTCTGGGGCCAACGTCCTGACTTTC,CASSASRTGGSGANVLTF
once,TRBD2,TRBJ2-1,TRBV5-6,TGTGCCAGCAGCAATAGCGGGGGCAGCTCCTACAATGAGCAGTTCTTC,CASSNSGGSSYNEQFF
NA,TRBD1,TRBJ2-7,TRBV7-2,TGTGCCAGCAGCTTACAACAGGGGTCCTCCTACGAGCAGTACTTC,CASSLQQGSSYEQYF
NA,NA,TRBJ1-2,TRBV6-5,TGTGCCAGCAGTCGTCCGGGGGTAGGGTATGGCTACACCTTC,CASSRPGVGYGYTF
few,NA,TRBJ2-7,TRBV12-5,TGTGCTAGTGGTCGGGACAACTACGAGCAGTACTTC,CASGRDNYEQYF
NA,NA,TRBJ1-5,TRBV10-3,TGTGCCATCAGCATTTCAGGGAAGGGGGATCAGCCCCAGCATTTT,CAISISGKGDQPQHF
NA,TRBD1,TRBJ2-3,TRBV27,TGTGCCAGCAGAAGGGACAGGGGCGCAGATACGCAGTATTTT,CASRRDRGADTQYF
NA,TRBD1,TRBJ1-5,TRBV6-6,TGTGCCAGCAGGTACCGGGACAGGAGTAGCAATCAGCCCCAGCATTTT,CASRYRDRSSNQPQHF
NA,TRBD1,TRBJ1-1,TRBV19,TGTGCCAGTCCGGGACAGGGGGCCGGGGAAGCTTTCTTT,CASPGQGAGEAFF
NA,NA,TRBJ2-3,TRBV21-1,TGTGCCAGCAGCAAAGCCCGGGTTTTAGATACGCAGTATTTT,CASSKARVLDTQYF
NA,TRBD1,TRBJ1-4,TRBV6-5,TGTGCCAGCAGTTACCGGACAGGGGGCAACGAAAAACTGTTTTTT,CASSYRTGGNEKLFF